The 14 T cell receptor beta chains presented below share a single source sample, sequenced in a study of blood T cell repertoires in COVID-19. Sequencing was performed with immunoSEQ multiplex PCR; in TCRdb, only in-frame clones are kept and a portion is missing. The data hold some 370,000 clones, with around 87% observed a single time. Sequencing was performed on peripheral blood. Receptors originate from a woman aged 25 to 39 with COVID-19, enrolled during active disease.

The rearrangement uses TRBV19 and TRBJ2-5, with D tentatively TRBD2 (5 bases). The V gene's germline CDR1 is LNHDA and CDR2 SQIVND (reference sequence). V shed 3 bases and J shed 9 bases, with 26 bases lying between them. This CDR3 is 17 amino acids long. The CDR3 DNA follows: TGTGCCAGTAGTATCCCCATGTCCTCGACGGCCTCGGAGGCCCAGTACTTC. This encodes CASSIPMSSTASEAQYF.

The chain uses TRBV5-1 and TRBJ2-2; D perhaps matches TRBD1 (6 bases). Germline V gene lookup returns CDR1 SGHRS and CDR2 YFSETQ. The CDR3 length is 14 residues. The V end lost 4 bases, the J end lost 2 bases, and 9 bases lay between the germline ends. CDR3 coding DNA: TGCGCCAGCAGCCGGGACACTAACACCGGGGAGCTGTTTTTT. Translated: CASSRDTNTGELFF.

CDR3 in DNA: TGTGCCAGTAGCTCGACAGGGATCGGAGGGACTGAAGCTTTCTTT. This sequence encodes CASSSTGIGGTEAFF. The rearrangement links TRBV19 to TRBJ1-1; 7 nucleotides agree with TRBD1. With V trimmed by 6 bases and J by 5 bases, 12 bases remained unmatched. The germline gives CDR1 LNHDA, CDR2 SQIVND (reference sequence). This CDR3 is 15 amino acids long.

The J gene is TRBJ1-2, the V gene TRBV1. TRBV1 has pseudogene status. CDR3 length: 14 amino acids. The CDR3 sequence: CILPAPSGSYGYTF. DNA of the CDR3: TGCATCTTACCAGCTCCAAGTGGGAGCTATGGCTACACCTTC.

In its sample, this clone was seen once. The chain has TRBV19 and TRBJ2-5; 7 bases fit TRBD2. V gave up 8 bases and J gave up 1 base; unmatched junction bases: 13. CDR1 is LNHDA and CDR2 is SQIVND in the germline V gene (reference sequence). The CDR3 extends over 16 amino acids. The CDR3 nucleotides are TGTGCCAGTTCGAGCGGGGTGGGAGTGGGCCAAGAGACCCAGTACTTC. Protein sequence: CASSSGVGVGQETQYF.

This sequence joins TRBV9 and TRBJ2-7; no clear D gene. V was pared by 0 bases and J by 2 bases, with 9 bases between. Germline V gene sequence: CDR1 SGDLS, CDR2 YYNGEE. CDR3 length: 14 amino acids. For the CDR3, the DNA is TGTGCCAGCAGCGTAGGAACAGCCCCCTACGAGCAGTACTTC. Amino acids: CASSVGTAPYEQYF.

The gene calls are TRBV24-1 and TRBJ2-7, with 11 bases matching TRBD2. Germline CDR1 reads KGHDR; CDR2 reads SFDVKD. V shed 4 bases and J 6 bases; nucleotides not matched to a gene: 10. This CDR3 is built from 16 residues. The CDR3 coding sequence is TGTGCCACCAGTGAGTCCTTACTAGCGGGAGTGGGCGAGCAGTACTTC. It specifies CATSESLLAGVGEQYF.

The rearrangement joins TRBV6-1 to TRBJ2-3, with 8 bases fitting TRBD2. V lost 4 bases, J lost 4 bases, and 10 bases stayed unmatched. The CDR3 sequence is 16 residues long. CDR1 MNHNS and CDR2 SASEGT come from the germline V gene. The CDR3 DNA reads as TGTGCCAGCAGTGGATCGGGGGGGGGATTCGCAGATACGCAGTATTTT. Its translation is CASSGSGGGFADTQYF.

This clone showed up just a few times. V gene TRBV28 combines with J gene TRBJ2-7; 11 positions agree with TRBD2. V was clipped by 3 bases and J by 2 bases; unmatched bases: 3. This CDR3 spans 15 amino acids. Germline V gives CDR1 MDHEN, CDR2 SYDVKM. CDR3 in amino acids: CASSFVAGGAYEQYF. The CDR3 region has the DNA TGTGCCAGCAGTTTCGTAGCGGGAGGGGCCTACGAGCAGTACTTC.

V gene TRBV6-5 combines with J gene TRBJ1-2; D possibly corresponds to TRBD1 (6 bases). Trimming pared 8 bases from V and 2 bases from J, leaving 12 bases between. Germline CDR1 MNHEY, CDR2 SVGAGI. The CDR3 length is 13 residues. The CDR3 is CASQTTGNYGYTF. CDR3 nucleotide sequence: TGTGCCAGCCAAACTACAGGGAACTATGGCTACACCTTC.

This chain uses TRBV28 with TRBJ2-1, with 11 bases matching TRBD2. Trimming removed 3 bases from V and 3 bases from J; junction bases left unmatched: 4. The CDR3 contains 16 residues. The germline V gene encodes CDR1 MDHEN and CDR2 SYDVKM. As DNA, the CDR3 is TGTGCCAGCAGTTTCTCACTAGCGGGAGTCTACAATGAGCAGTTCTTC. This gives the protein CASSFSLAGVYNEQFF.

This chain joins TRBV23-1 and TRBJ1-1; D unclear. TRBV23-1 is noted as an ORF with a role that remains uncertain. This CDR3 region has 15 residues. Trimming left V 4 bases short and J 0 bases short, with 12 bases between. The CDR3 here is CASSRSPFMNTEAFF. In DNA, the CDR3 is TGCGCCAGCAGTCGTAGCCCTTTTATGAACACTGAAGCTTTCTTT.

This clone was detected only once. The sample has other DNA sequences that encode this CDR3 too. The rearrangement uses TRBV2 and TRBJ2-5; TRBD1 might be the D (6 bases). The CDR3 has 12 amino acids. Per germline, CDR1 SNHLY and CDR2 FYNNEI. V lost 4 bases and J lost 5, with 8 bases in between. The CDR3 sequence: CASSVRGETQYF. The CDR3 DNA reads as TGTGCCAGCAGTGTAAGGGGGGAGACCCAGTACTTC.

The chain carries TRBV4-3 and TRBJ2-1, with D perhaps TRBD1 (6 bases). The CDR3 totals 16 residues. From germline, CDR1 is LGHNA and CDR2 YSLEER. V was clipped by 0 bases and J by 7 bases, with 16 bases between them. The CDR3 nucleotides are TGCGCCAGCAGCCAAGACGCCCAGGGGAATGTAAATGAGCAGTTCTTC. Amino acid sequence: CASSQDAQGNVNEQFF.